Detailed here is one T cell receptor (beta chain). Its antigen is not yet known. No base quality values were provided; no much bigger clone lies one nucleotide off. Genomic DNA served as template for TCR beta VDJ combination and CDR3 sequence profiling. TCR repertoire sequencing was run on an Illumina HiSeq 2000. Turning to the authors' computational methods: Repertoires were assessed using TRBV/TRBJ rearrangement plots, CDR3 size and DJ length profiles, and Simpson's diversity index. The immunodominant clone was defined as the most abundant DNA sequence in deep sequencing data. CDR3 amino acid sequences were screened for sharing across subjects and were compared with published repertoires and the VDJdb database. In TCRdb, the public reads were trimmed at Q25 with fastp and aligned with MiXCR, with productive beta chains retained. Rows are unified per CDR3 protein, each entry keeping the most common DNA and genes. TCRdb, not the original authors, processed these V and J calls. The sample table records about 180,000 distinct CDR3 sequences; roughly half of these occur just once. The biggest ten clones account for about 1.8% of the sample.

The cysteine opens and the phenylalanine closes a CDR3 of 12 amino acids. The kept DNA is CDR3 alone, 36 bases in frame from the first base. CDR1 and CDR2 (DFQATT, SNEGSKA) derive from the germline V gene (reference sequence). Between the V and J ends, shortened by 6 bases and 8 bases respectively, the junction contains 16 bases. Expansion of CD8+CD57+ cells had been shown by flow cytometry in the patients chosen for sequencing. Severe acquired aplastic anemia was diagnosed in all patients according to International Study of Aplastic Anemia and Agranulocytosis and Camitta criteria. No patient had received any therapy when blood was sampled. TCR repertoires of sorted CD4+ and CD8+ blood T cells from severe aplastic anemia patients and healthy subjects were deep-sequenced in the study. Patients were enrolled in the USA under clinicaltrials.gov protocols 00001620, 01623167, 00001397, 00071045, 00081523 and 00961064. Ficoll-Paque density gradient centrifugation was used to isolate peripheral blood mononuclear cells. CD4+ and CD8+ T cells were sorted by FACS or magnetic beads before DNA extraction.

This specimen comes from a study of CD8+CD57+ T cells in acquired aplastic anemia (dated by TCRdb to the late 2010s). Broadly, across the study: Extracted DNA from sorted CD4+ and CD8+ cells averaged approximately 3 ug, ranging from about 0.18 to 27.4 ug. CD8+CD57+ expansion was defined as a frequency above the mean frequency observed in healthy subjects. What the study reported, not specific to this receptor: Around 28 CD8+ CDR3 sequences were found to be shared between patients and controls, but these sequences appeared to be highly expressed in patients and within the immunodominant clones of the patients. CD8+ Simpson's diversity did not differ significantly between patients and healthy controls (P=0.060).

The chain joins TRBV20-1 to TRBJ1-1; there is no confident call for the D gene. Sequencing was done on a sample of sorted CD4+, CD8+, or CD8+CD57+ T cells (not recorded which) from PBMCs. The source is a human donor with aplastic anemia. CDR3 sequence: CSANEAREEAFF. The DNA reads TGCAGTGCAAATGAGGCTAGGGAAGAAGCTTTCTTT.